The rows below give T cell receptor beta chains drawn from one sample of a study of CD8 T cells in ankylosing spondylitis. Each CDR3 protein gets one entry after TCRdb re-called the 5' RACE reads with MiXCR. The sample yields about 220,000 distinct CDR3 sequences, 6% to 8.5% seen once. The sample consisted of blood, either unsorted or a sorted T cell fraction (not recorded which). These receptors were obtained from a male donor with ankylosing spondylitis. CDR3s include the opening cysteine and the closing phenylalanine or tryptophan. D genes are given only for firm matches. Not every row has a clone size; where given, it reads once, few, many or a size class.

TRBJ2-7,TRBV4-1,-,many,CASSQVQGTYEQYF,TGCGCCAGCAGCCAAGTTCAGGGCACCTACGAGCAGTACTTC
TRBJ2-1,TRBV6-5,-,many,CASRTGTNEQFF,TGTGCCAGCAGAACAGGGACGAATGAGCAGTTCTTC
TRBJ2-1,TRBV10-3,TRBD2,-,CAISLSGSYNEQFF,TGTGCCATCAGCCTTAGCGGGTCATACAATGAGCAGTTCTTC
TRBJ1-2,TRBV7-9,TRBD1,many,CASIAQGADGYTF,TGTGCCAGCATCGCCCAGGGGGCTGATGGCTACACCTTC
TRBJ2-7,TRBV20-1,TRBD1,many,CSARNDRGLTYEQYF,TGCAGTGCTAGGAACGACAGGGGCCTCACCTACGAGCAGTACTTC
TRBJ2-4,TRBV7-9,-,many,CASSLQPGDIQYF,TGTGCCAGCAGCTTACAGCCCGGTGACATTCAGTACTTC
TRBJ1-2,TRBV28,TRBD1,many,CASSPFTGEGYTF,TGTGCCAGCAGTCCCTTTACAGGGGAAGGCTACACCTTC
TRBJ1-3,TRBV18,TRBD1,-,CASSTPGQGPRNTIYF,TGTGCCAGCTCAACACCGGGACAGGGGCCGAGAAACACCATATATTTT
TRBJ2-4,TRBV4-1,-,-,CASSQALNLAKNIQYF,TGCGCCAGCAGCCAAGCACTCAACCTAGCCAAAAACATTCAGTACTTC
TRBJ2-7,TRBV11-2,TRBD1,-,CASSRDRGWSEQYF,TGTGCCAGCAGCCGGGACAGGGGTTGGTCCGAGCAGTACTTC
TRBJ1-5,TRBV20-1,-,many,CSARSQDWFNQPQHF,TGCAGTGCTAGATCTCAAGACTGGTTCAATCAGCCCCAGCATTTT
TRBJ2-7,TRBV11-1,TRBD1,few,CASSLGPGQGSYEQYF,TGTGCCAGCAGCTTAGGTCCGGGACAGGGATCCTACGAGCAGTACTTC
TRBJ2-5,TRBV5-5,-,few,CASSLVDQETQYF,TGTGCCAGCAGCTTGGTGGACCAAGAGACCCAGTACTTC
TRBJ2-3,TRBV4-1,TRBD2,many,CASSLGLASSTDTQYF,TGCGCCAGCAGCCTTGGACTAGCGTCTAGCACAGATACGCAGTATTTT
TRBJ2-1,TRBV6-2/TRBV6-3,-,many,CASSGTYIYNEQFF,TGTGCCAGCAGCGGGACTTATATCTACAATGAGCAGTTCTTC
TRBJ2-7,TRBV28,TRBD1,many,CASSTRGTGVHEQYF,TGTGCCAGCAGTACACGGGGGACAGGGGTCCACGAGCAGTACTTC
TRBJ2-3,TRBV10-3,-,many,CAISVGGPTDTQYF,TGTGCCATCAGTGTGGGGGGACCCACAGATACGCAGTATTTT
TRBJ2-5,TRBV2,-,many,CASSEYVLDGQETQYF,TGTGCCAGCAGTGAATATGTTTTGGACGGACAAGAGACCCAGTACTTC
TRBJ2-1,TRBV5-1,TRBD2,many,CASSSYSGGAWEQFF,TGCGCCAGCAGCTCTTATAGCGGGGGGGCCTGGGAGCAGTTCTTC
TRBJ1-1,TRBV6-1,-,many,CAIWTEMNTEAFF,TGTGCCATCTGGACGGAGATGAACACTGAAGCTTTCTTT
TRBJ1-1,TRBV19,-,many,CASSATGMNTEAFF,TGTGCCAGTAGTGCTACAGGGATGAACACTGAAGCTTTCTTT
TRBJ2-7,TRBV4-3,-,-,CASSHSQGGYEQYF,TGCGCCAGCAGCCATTCGCAGGGGGGCTACGAGCAGTACTTC
TRBJ2-2,TRBV9,TRBD2,-,CASDYSGGNTGELFF,TGTGCCAGCGACTATAGCGGGGGAAACACCGGGGAGCTGTTTTTT
TRBJ1-2,TRBV4-2,-,-,CASSAYRFGYTF,TGTGCCAGCAGCGCCTACAGATTTGGCTACACCTTC